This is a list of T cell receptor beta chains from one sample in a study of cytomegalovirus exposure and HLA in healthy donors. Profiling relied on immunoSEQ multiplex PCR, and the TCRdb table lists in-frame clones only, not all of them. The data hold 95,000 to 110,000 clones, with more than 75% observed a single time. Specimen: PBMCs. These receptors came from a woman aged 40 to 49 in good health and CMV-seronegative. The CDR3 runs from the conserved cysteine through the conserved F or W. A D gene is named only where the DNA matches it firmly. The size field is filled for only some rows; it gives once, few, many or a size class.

CDR3 protein: CASVRHYEQYF
CDR3 DNA: TGCGCCAGCGTTCGACACTACGAGCAGTACTTC
CDR3 length: 11
V gene: TRBV23-1
J gene: TRBJ2-7
clone size: .
D gene: .

CDR3 protein: CASSTRTGTFASGNTIYF
CDR3 DNA: TGTGCCAGCAGCACACGGACAGGGACTTTTGCATCTGGAAACACCATATATTTT
CDR3 length: 18
V gene: TRBV28
J gene: TRBJ1-3
clone size: .
D gene: TRBD1

CDR3 protein: CASSGLAGGTDTQYF
CDR3 DNA: TGTGCCAGCAGCGGACTAGCGGGGGGCACAGATACGCAGTATTTT
CDR3 length: 15
V gene: TRBV9
J gene: TRBJ2-3
clone size: .
D gene: TRBD2

CDR3 protein: CASSMTQMNTEAFF
CDR3 DNA: TGTGCCAGCAGTATGACACAAATGAACACTGAAGCTTTCTTT
CDR3 length: 14
V gene: TRBV6-1
J gene: TRBJ1-1
clone size: few
D gene: .

CDR3 protein: CASCLVSGGPGNEQFF
CDR3 DNA: TGTGCCAGCTGTCTAGTAAGTGGAGGGCCAGGGAATGAGCAGTTCTTC
CDR3 length: 16
V gene: TRBV7-2
J gene: TRBJ2-1
clone size: .
D gene: .

CDR3 protein: CASSHWTGEAFF
CDR3 DNA: TGTGCCAGCAGCCATTGGACGGGGGAAGCTTTCTTT
CDR3 length: 12
V gene: TRBV13
J gene: TRBJ1-1
clone size: .
D gene: .

CDR3 protein: CASSPPISSWETQYF
CDR3 DNA: TGTGCCAGCAGTCCACCAATTAGCTCGTGGGAGACCCAGTACTTC
CDR3 length: 15
V gene: TRBV28
J gene: TRBJ2-5
clone size: .
D gene: .

CDR3 protein: CASSLAGRETQYF
CDR3 DNA: TGTGCCAGCAGTCTGGCGGGCAGGGAGACCCAGTACTTC
CDR3 length: 13
V gene: TRBV6-6
J gene: TRBJ2-5
clone size: .
D gene: .

CDR3 protein: CSVEDPLEAFF
CDR3 DNA: TGCAGCGTTGAAGATCCCCTCGAAGCTTTCTTT
CDR3 length: 11
V gene: TRBV29-1
J gene: TRBJ1-1
clone size: few
D gene: .

CDR3 protein: CAWALSGRANEQFF
CDR3 DNA: TGTGCCTGGGCGCTTAGCGGGAGGGCCAATGAGCAGTTCTTC
CDR3 length: 14
V gene: TRBV30
J gene: TRBJ2-1
clone size: .
D gene: TRBD2

CDR3 protein: CASSFLDSREKLFF
CDR3 DNA: TGTGCCAGCAGTTTCTTGGACAGTAGGGAAAAACTGTTTTTT
CDR3 length: 14
V gene: TRBV27
J gene: TRBJ1-4
clone size: once
D gene: .

CDR3 protein: CASSGGDRGRQETQYF
CDR3 DNA: TGTGCCAGCAGTGGGGGGGACAGGGGCAGGCAAGAGACCCAGTACTTC
CDR3 length: 16
V gene: TRBV5-8
J gene: TRBJ2-5
clone size: .
D gene: TRBD1

CDR3 protein: CASSKQGGGVDEQYF
CDR3 DNA: TGTGCCAGCAGTAAACAGGGTGGTGGAGTTGACGAGCAGTACTTC
CDR3 length: 15
V gene: TRBV2
J gene: TRBJ2-7
clone size: once
D gene: .

CDR3 protein: CASSDGTVLDGKLFF
CDR3 DNA: TGTGCCAGCAGCGACGGGACAGTGCTCGATGGAAAACTGTTTTTT
CDR3 length: 15
V gene: TRBV7-2
J gene: TRBJ1-4
clone size: .
D gene: TRBD1

CDR3 protein: CASSFPTGGPNTQYF
CDR3 DNA: TGTGCCAGCAGCTTCCCGACGGGAGGGCCCAATACGCAGTATTTT
CDR3 length: 15
V gene: TRBV7-9
J gene: TRBJ2-3
clone size: .
D gene: TRBD2

CDR3 protein: CAIRREGASVDTQYF
CDR3 DNA: TGTGCCATCCGACGGGAGGGAGCCTCCGTGGATACGCAGTATTTT
CDR3 length: 15
V gene: TRBV10-3
J gene: TRBJ2-3
clone size: few
D gene: TRBD2

CDR3 protein: CASSFGRLFVSYEQYF
CDR3 DNA: TGTGCCAGTTCATTTGGGCGTCTTTTTGTCTCCTACGAGCAGTACTTC
CDR3 length: 16
V gene: TRBV19
J gene: TRBJ2-7
clone size: .
D gene: .

CDR3 protein: CASGLVRDGRAMVADTQYF
CDR3 DNA: TGTGCTAGTGGTTTGGTACGGGACGGGAGGGCCATGGTTGCAGATACGCAGTATTTT
CDR3 length: 19
V gene: TRBV12-5
J gene: TRBJ2-3
clone size: .
D gene: TRBD2

CDR3 protein: CASRPGTVRDEQFF
CDR3 DNA: TGTGCAAGTCGTCCGGGGACTGTTAGAGATGAGCAGTTCTTC
CDR3 length: 14
V gene: TRBV12-2
J gene: TRBJ2-1
clone size: few
D gene: .

CDR3 protein: CASSFPGHHEQYF
CDR3 DNA: TGTGCCAGCAGTTTCCCAGGGCACCACGAGCAGTACTTC
CDR3 length: 13
V gene: TRBV28
J gene: TRBJ2-7
clone size: .
D gene: .

CDR3 protein: CASSQGLGPNEQFF
CDR3 DNA: TGTGCCAGCAGCCAAGGACTAGGACCTAATGAGCAGTTCTTC
CDR3 length: 14
V gene: TRBV4-2
J gene: TRBJ2-1
clone size: .
D gene: .

CDR3 protein: CASSFPDRGVDYGYTF
CDR3 DNA: TGTGCCAGCAGTTTCCCTGACAGGGGGGTTGACTATGGCTACACCTTC
CDR3 length: 16
V gene: TRBV27
J gene: TRBJ1-2
clone size: .
D gene: TRBD1

CDR3 protein: CASSYREGNQPQHF
CDR3 DNA: TGTGCCAGCAGTTACAGGGAGGGCAATCAGCCCCAGCATTTT
CDR3 length: 14
V gene: TRBV6-5
J gene: TRBJ1-5
clone size: few
D gene: .

CDR3 protein: CAWSSVPSSYEQYF
CDR3 DNA: TGTGCCTGGAGTAGTGTGCCTAGCTCCTACGAGCAGTACTTC
CDR3 length: 14
V gene: TRBV30
J gene: TRBJ2-7
clone size: .
D gene: .

CDR3 protein: CASSPKAQGARGGTEAFF
CDR3 DNA: TGTGCCAGCTCACCGAAGGCACAGGGGGCGAGGGGTGGTACTGAAGCTTTCTTT
CDR3 length: 18
V gene: TRBV18
J gene: TRBJ1-1
clone size: .
D gene: TRBD1

CDR3 protein: CASSPPGTPYEQYF
CDR3 DNA: TGTGCCAGCTCACCTCCCGGGACACCCTACGAGCAGTACTTC
CDR3 length: 14
V gene: TRBV18
J gene: TRBJ2-7
clone size: .
D gene: .

CDR3 protein: CASSLRGLNTEAFF
CDR3 DNA: TGTGCCAGCAGTCTAAGGGGGCTGAACACTGAAGCTTTCTTT
CDR3 length: 14
V gene: TRBV6-5
J gene: TRBJ1-1
clone size: .
D gene: TRBD1

CDR3 protein: CASSYSKDSSGEKLFF
CDR3 DNA: TGTGCCAGCAGTTACTCCAAGGACAGTTCGGGCGAAAAACTGTTTTTT
CDR3 length: 16
V gene: TRBV6-5
J gene: TRBJ1-4
clone size: .
D gene: .

CDR3 protein: CASSPRTGVFGYTF
CDR3 DNA: TGTGCCAGCTCACCAAGAACAGGGGTATTTGGCTACACCTTC
CDR3 length: 14
V gene: TRBV18
J gene: TRBJ1-2
clone size: .
D gene: TRBD1

CDR3 protein: CASLRLAGGHGELFF
CDR3 DNA: TGTGCCAGCTTACGACTAGCGGGAGGGCACGGGGAGCTGTTTTTT
CDR3 length: 15
V gene: TRBV28
J gene: TRBJ2-2
clone size: .
D gene: TRBD2

CDR3 protein: CASSITDGGPPGELFF
CDR3 DNA: TGTGCCAGTAGTATAACGGACGGAGGGCCCCCCGGGGAGCTGTTTTTT
CDR3 length: 16
V gene: TRBV19
J gene: TRBJ2-2
clone size: .
D gene: .

CDR3 protein: CASSIDLQGYTF
CDR3 DNA: TGTGCCAGTAGTATAGATCTCCAGGGCTACACCTTC
CDR3 length: 12
V gene: TRBV19
J gene: TRBJ1-2
clone size: .
D gene: .

CDR3 protein: CAISEAKIRLAFF
CDR3 DNA: TGTGCCATCAGTGAGGCCAAAATACGGTTAGCTTTCTTT
CDR3 length: 13
V gene: TRBV10-3
J gene: TRBJ1-1
clone size: few
D gene: .

CDR3 protein: CASSKRLAGVENEQFF
CDR3 DNA: TGTGCCAGCAGTAAGCGATTAGCGGGAGTGGAGAATGAGCAGTTCTTC
CDR3 length: 16
V gene: TRBV27
J gene: TRBJ2-1
clone size: .
D gene: TRBD2

CDR3 protein: CAWSALRSINQPQHF
CDR3 DNA: TGTGCCTGGAGTGCCCTGAGGTCTATCAATCAGCCCCAGCATTTT
CDR3 length: 15
V gene: TRBV30
J gene: TRBJ1-5
clone size: .
D gene: .

CDR3 protein: CASSYGLAGPYEQYF
CDR3 DNA: TGCGCCAGCAGCTATGGGCTAGCGGGACCCTACGAGCAGTACTTC
CDR3 length: 15
V gene: TRBV5-1
J gene: TRBJ2-7
clone size: .
D gene: TRBD2

CDR3 protein: CASSPSIGGYTF
CDR3 DNA: TGTGCCAGCTCACCATCAATCGGTGGCTACACCTTC
CDR3 length: 12
V gene: TRBV18
J gene: TRBJ1-2
clone size: .
D gene: .

CDR3 protein: CASSLNGYGYTF
CDR3 DNA: TGTGCCAGCAGTTTAAACGGGTATGGCTACACCTTC
CDR3 length: 12
V gene: TRBV27
J gene: TRBJ1-2
clone size: .
D gene: .

CDR3 protein: CASRIRGSTYGYTF
CDR3 DNA: TGTGCCAGTAGGATTAGGGGATCTACCTATGGCTACACCTTC
CDR3 length: 14
V gene: TRBV19
J gene: TRBJ1-2
clone size: .
D gene: .